The clone carrying this T cell receptor beta chain was counted a few times. Antigen unknown. The record originates from a study of T cell repertoires in cytomegalovirus infection. On the study more broadly: Matching HLA type, along with CMV infection, was indicated by public TCR beta signatures.

TCRdb independently ran MiXCR on the reads; one entry per CDR3 protein. The sample holds 150,000 to 200,000 distinct CDR3 sequences, 13% to 15% seen once. Overall study results and limits: What dominated the ex vivo response were HLA-C-restricted CMV-specific TCR beta clonotypes. Individuals carrying CMV plus the relevant HLA were identified by cumulative frequency of public TCR beta families.

The CDR3 length is 14 residues. V gave up 7 bases and J gave up 4 bases; unmatched junction bases: 12. CDR1 and CDR2 from the germline V gene are SQVTM and ANQGSEA. This TCR was sampled from a human donor in good health (CMV status not recorded). Some clones in this sample may be carry-over from other donors' samples. The gene calls are TRBV29-1 and TRBJ1-2; the match to TRBD1 covers 7 bases. Sample: PBMCs. The CDR3 protein is CSADRERVSYGYTF. The CDR3 bases are TGCAGCGCAGACAGGGAAAGGGTGAGCTATGGCTACACCTTC.